The 16 T cell receptor beta chains listed next were all sequenced from one sample in a study of CD8 T cells in Susac syndrome. A quantity of about 0.5 to 1 ug RNA underwent reverse transcription using random hexamers. TCRdb passed the immunoSEQ multiplex PCR reads through MiXCR, listing each CDR3 protein once. The table has some 160,000 distinct CDR3 sequences, roughly 94% seen once; the top ten hold 0.08%. Sequenced sample: CD4+ T cells from PBMCs. These receptors all stem from a human donor in good health.

The chain has TRBV12-3 or TRBV12-4 and TRBJ2-1; D not resolved. V was trimmed by 2 bases and J by 0 bases, leaving 8 bases between them. The CDR3 has 15 residues. The CDR3 bases are TGTGCCAGCAGTTTATCCTACTACTCCTACAATGAGCAGTTCTTC. It translates to CASSLSYYSYNEQFF.

This sequence joins TRBV7-2 and TRBJ1-2, with 11 bases fitting TRBD1. Germline assignment: CDR1 SGHTA and CDR2 FQGNSA. This CDR3 is 15 amino acids long. V lost 5 bases, J lost 8 bases, and 10 bases stayed unmatched. CDR3 loop: CASSPGQGAARGYTF. CDR3 DNA sequence: TGTGCCAGCAGCCCCGGACAGGGGGCTGCTCGGGGCTACACCTTC.

The chain is built from TRBV29-1 and TRBJ2-2, with a tentative D call TRBD2 (5 bases). Trimming removed 6 bases at V and 5 bases at J, with 16 bases between. CDR1 SQVTM and CDR2 ANQGSEA come from the germline V gene. The CDR3 runs 14 residues. The CDR3 bases are TGCAGCGTGTCCGGGTCTAGGGAGACCGGGGAGCTGTTTTTT. This gives the protein CSVSGSRETGELFF.

V usage is TRBV7-9 and J usage is TRBJ1-6; the D is unclear. Germline CDR1 reads SEHNR; CDR2 reads FQNEAQ (reference sequence). The length of the CDR3 is 14 residues. The V and J ends lost 4 bases and 9 bases respectively, with 13 bases between them. The CDR3 coding sequence is TGTGCCAGCAGCTACCGAGCGGTCGGTTCACCCCTCCACTTT. This sequence encodes CASSYRAVGSPLHF.

The J gene is TRBJ2-7, the V gene TRBV5-4; 9 bases agree with TRBD1. Germline V gene sequence: CDR1 SGHNT, CDR2 YYREEE (reference sequence). The CDR3 has 18 amino acids. The V and J ends lost 2 bases and 3 bases, in that order; junction bases with no gene match: 15. In nucleotides, the CDR3 is TGTGCCAGCAGCTTAGGTTTTCGGGACAGGGTTAGAGGCTACGAGCAGTACTTC. Protein sequence: CASSLGFRDRVRGYEQYF. The entire variable domain, with the rest obtained from reference TRBV5-4 and TRBJ2-7, is as follows: ETGVTQSPTHLIKTRGQQVTLRCSSQSGHNTVSWYQQALGQGPQFIFQYYREEENGRGNFPPRFSGLQFPNYSSELNVNALELDDSALYLCASSLGFRDRVRGYEQYFGPGTRLTVT.

The chain links TRBV6-5 to TRBJ2-2; D is uncertain. V gave up 3 bases and J gave up 7 bases, with 6 bases separating them. The CDR3 loop spans 12 amino acids. Germline-derived CDR1 and CDR2 are MNHEY and SVGAGI. CDR3 amino acids: CASSYSVGELFF. The CDR3, as DNA: TGTGCCAGCAGTTATTCGGTCGGGGAGCTGTTTTTT.

This clonotype appeared once. The V call is TRBV18, the J call TRBJ2-5; no reliable D call. The germline V gene encodes CDR1 KGHSH and CDR2 LQKENI. Trimming took off 0 bases at V and 2 bases at J, with 16 bases between the two ends. The CDR3 runs to 17 residues. CDR3 coding DNA: TGTGCCAGCTCACCACCGGGTGGAGCGACTCTTCAAGAGACCCAGTACTTC. It is translated as CASSPPGGATLQETQYF.

The chain recombines TRBV11-2 with TRBJ1-1; 7 nucleotides line up with TRBD1. Losses at the gene ends were 4 bases for V and 2 bases for J; bases not matched to a gene: 13. Looked up from germline, CDR1 is SGHAT and CDR2 is FQNNGV. This CDR3 comprises 17 residues. The CDR3 DNA is TGTGCCAGCAGCTCCCGACAGGGAAGAAGGGGAAACACTGAAGCTTTCTTT. Its protein product is CASSSRQGRRGNTEAFF.

The rearrangement joins TRBV20-1 to TRBJ1-2; 7 bases are a match to TRBD1. The J segment lost 5 bases and the V segment lost 5 bases, leaving 8 bases of the junction unmatched. CDR3 length: 13 amino acids. Germline lookup yields CDR1 DFQATT and CDR2 SNEGSKA (reference sequence). The CDR3 is CSARQGVGYGYTF. CDR3 nucleotides: TGCAGTGCTCGCCAGGGGGTCGGTTATGGCTACACCTTC.

This chain links TRBV28 with TRBJ1-2; D not certain. Trimming pared 5 bases from V and 8 bases from J, leaving 12 bases between. The CDR3 is made up of 12 amino acids. CDR1 and CDR2 (germline): MDHEN, SYDVKM. The CDR3 DNA sequence: TGTGCCAGCAGTCTGGACCTGCGAGGCTACACCTTC. Its translation is CASSLDLRGYTF.

The table lists this clonotype with a few counts. The chain uses TRBV29-1 and TRBJ2-5; D may be TRBD2 (5 bases). The CDR3 is 14 residues long. The germline V gene encodes CDR1 SQVTM and CDR2 ANQGSEA. Between the trimmed V and J ends, which lost 4 bases and 4 bases, there was a span of 16 bases. CDR3 nucleotides: TGCAGCGTTGGGTGGCAGGTGGCGGGAGAGACCCAGTACTTC. Its translation: CSVGWQVAGETQYF.

The chain recombines TRBV19 with TRBJ2-7; D assignment may be TRBD1 or TRBD2 (5 bases each). The CDR3 is 15 residues long. V lost 6 bases to trimming and J lost 2 bases, with 17 bases between them. From germline, CDR1 is LNHDA and CDR2 SQIVND (reference sequence). The CDR3 DNA reads TGTGCCAGTAGCAGTGGGATCGGGGCCCCCTACGAGCAGTACTTC. Its translation is CASSSGIGAPYEQYF.

This rearrangement joins TRBV20-1 to TRBJ1-2; no reliable D call. Germline V gene data show CDR1 as DFQATT and CDR2 as SNEGSKA (reference sequence). The CDR3 has 11 residues. Trimming removed 3 bases from V and 7 bases from J, with 9 bases in between. The CDR3 protein is CSASLAGGYTF. The CDR3 DNA reads TGCAGTGCTAGCTTAGCAGGTGGCTACACCTTC.

The rearrangement uses TRBV20-1 and TRBJ2-7; D not certain. The V gene's germline CDR1 is DFQATT and CDR2 SNEGSKA (reference sequence). Trimming took off 1 base at V and 1 base at J, with 8 bases between the two ends. CDR3 size: 13 residues. For the CDR3, the DNA is TGCAGTGCTAGAGCTCCCTCTTCCTACGAGCAGTACTTC. The encoded protein is CSARAPSSYEQYF.

Concerning this clonotype: One end of the junction does not line up with germline, which may come from a read error. The chain is built from TRBV9 and TRBJ2-3; D might be TRBD2 (6 bases). Looked up from germline, CDR1 is SGDLS and CDR2 is YYNGEE. The CDR3 covers 16 residues. The CDR3 nucleotides are TGTGCCAGCAGCGTAGAATGGCGGGGACGCACAGATACGCAGTCTTTT. It yields the protein CASSVEWRGRTDTQSF.

The chain is built from TRBV4-1 and TRBJ1-2, with TRBD1 identical over 7 bases. V lost 6 bases and J lost 0; bases outside the gene matches: 4. Germline V lookup: CDR1 MGHRA, CDR2 YSYEKL. The CDR3 totals 14 residues. The CDR3, as DNA: TGCGCCAGCAGACCGGGACAGACTAACTATGGCTACACCTTC. Translated: CASRPGQTNYGYTF.